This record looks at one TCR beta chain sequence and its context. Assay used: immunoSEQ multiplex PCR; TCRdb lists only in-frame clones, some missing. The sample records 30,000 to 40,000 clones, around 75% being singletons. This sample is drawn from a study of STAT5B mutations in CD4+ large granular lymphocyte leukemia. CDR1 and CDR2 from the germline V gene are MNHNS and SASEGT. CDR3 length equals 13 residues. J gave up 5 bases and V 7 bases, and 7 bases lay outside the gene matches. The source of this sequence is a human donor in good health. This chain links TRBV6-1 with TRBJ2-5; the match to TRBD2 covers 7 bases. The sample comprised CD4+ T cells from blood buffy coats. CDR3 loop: CASNLGGYETQYF. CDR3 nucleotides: TGTGCCAGCAATCTGGGGGGGTACGAGACCCAGTACTTC.